The 24 T cell receptor beta chains reported below all come from one sample, sequenced in a study of neurological immune-mediated disorders. TCRdb itself ran the 5' RACE reads through MiXCR, one entry per CDR3 protein. This sample has about 59,000 distinct CDR3 sequences; under 4.5% occur once, and the top ten carry around 3.1%. The material sequenced was PBMCs. The origin of the receptors is a woman aged 25 to 45 with multiple sclerosis.

This clonotype showed up many times. The J gene is TRBJ1-4, the V gene TRBV7-2; D gene uncertain. Germline CDR1 reads SGHTA; CDR2 reads FQGNSA. V lost 0 bases and J lost 4, with 3 bases in between. This CDR3 region has 13 residues. This CDR3 reads CASSLALNEKLFF. CDR3 coding DNA: TGTGCCAGCAGCTTAGCCCTTAATGAAAAACTGTTTTTT.

This clonotype was seen a handful of times. The genes are TRBV7-6 and TRBJ1-1; no firm D call. Trimming removed 4 bases from V and 7 bases from J, with 13 bases in between. Germline CDR1 SGHVS, CDR2 FNYEAQ. CDR3 length: 13 residues. CDR3 residues: CASSSSRVGEAFF. CDR3 DNA: TGTGCCAGCAGCTCCAGTCGTGTCGGTGAAGCTTTCTTT.

In its sample, this clonotype was seen many times. V usage is TRBV10-3 and J usage is TRBJ2-3; TRBD1 matches at 8 bases. V gave up 3 bases and J gave up 3 bases; unmatched junction bases: 5. The CDR3 length is 15 residues. CDR1 is ENHRY, CDR2 SYGVKD, per germline. The CDR3 region is CAISERQGWTDTQYF. For the CDR3, the DNA is TGTGCCATCAGTGAACGACAGGGGTGGACAGATACGCAGTATTTT.

Comments on this clonotype: The junction departs from the called germline gene at one end, perhaps through a read error. The J gene is TRBJ1-5, the V gene TRBV5-6; D is possibly TRBD1 (5 bases). The CDR3 spans 14 residues. From germline, CDR1 is SGHDT and CDR2 YYEEEE. CDR3 bases: TGTGCCAGCAGCCGGCGTCGGGGCAATCAGCCCCAGAATTTT. This gives the protein CASSRRRGNQPQNF.

The sample holds many counts of this clonotype. This chain links TRBV27 with TRBJ2-2, with a tentative D call TRBD1 (5 bases). V lost 8 bases, J lost 6 bases, and 13 bases lay in between. Germline-derived CDR1 and CDR2 are MNHEY and SMNVEV (reference sequence). The CDR3 consists of 13 residues. This chain's CDR3 is CASSLAGPGELFF. The CDR3 DNA sequence: TGTGCCAGCTCCCTGGCAGGGCCCGGGGAGCTGTTTTTT.

Comments on this clonotype: Possible read error: a much larger clone is one base away. Since no conserved phenylalanine or tryptophan closes the CDR3, a read error is the likely cause. The rearrangement uses TRBV20-1 and TRBJ2-1; 7 bases map to TRBD2. There are 15 residues in the CDR3. Germline CDR1 is DFQATT and CDR2 is SNEGSKA (reference sequence). V shed 3 bases and J 6 bases; nucleotides not matched to a gene: 11. This CDR3 reads CSASRVRTSSNEQFY. In nucleotides, the CDR3 is TGCAGTGCTAGCCGAGTAAGGACTAGTAGCAATGAGCAGTTCTAC.

This clonotype was seen repeatedly, ten times or more. The chain joins TRBV5-1 to TRBJ2-3, with D perhaps TRBD1 or TRBD2 (6 bases each). The V and J ends lost 4 bases and 6 bases respectively, with 18 bases between them. The CDR3 spans 15 residues. Germline loops: CDR1 SGHRS, CDR2 YFSETQ. The DNA of the CDR3 is TGCGCCAGCAGCCCTACGGGGGCCCGCCCGGATACGCAGTATTTT. Amino acids: CASSPTGARPDTQYF.

The CDR3 spells CASSEGGRGPEKLFF. The DNA of the CDR3 is TGTGCCAGCAGTGAAGGGGGCCGCGGTCCTGAAAAACTGTTTTTT. The chain combines TRBV25-1 with TRBJ1-4; weak D call: TRBD1 (6 bases). Between the trimmed V and J ends, which lost 2 bases and 7 bases, there was a span of 14 bases. Germline CDR1 and CDR2: MGHDK and SYGVNS. The CDR3 covers 15 residues. The full variable domain, with the rest looked up from reference TRBV25-1 and TRBJ1-4, is EADIYQTPRYLVIGTGKKITLECSQTMGHDKMYWYQQDPGMELHLIHYSYGVNSTEKGDLSSESTVSRIRTEHFPLTLESARPSHTSQYLCASSEGGRGPEKLFFGSGTQLSVL.

This clonotype appeared many times. This chain uses TRBV4-1 with TRBJ2-7; D remains unclear. Germline CDR1 and CDR2: MGHRA and YSYEKL. Deletions cut 1 base from V and 5 bases from J, with 6 bases between. This CDR3 is built from 12 residues. DNA for the CDR3: TGCGCCAGCAGCCAAGCTGGGGACGAGCAGTACTTC. It codes for CASSQAGDEQYF.

The chain employs TRBV5-6 and TRBJ2-1; 8 bases line up with TRBD2. There are 14 residues in the CDR3. V gave up 0 bases and J gave up 9 bases; unmatched junction bases: 5. Per the germline V gene, CDR1 is SGHDT and CDR2 is YYEEEE. The CDR3 nucleotides read TGTGCCAGCAGCTTGGCGAGCGGGAGTGGTGAGCAGTTCTTC. Translated: CASSLASGSGEQFF.

This clonotype was seen many times. The V and J genes are TRBV20-1 and TRBJ2-7; D call uncertain. Germline assignment: CDR1 DFQATT and CDR2 SNEGSKA (reference sequence). The V end lost 1 base, the J end lost 3 bases, and 1 base lay between the germline ends. The CDR3 consists of 10 residues. CDR3 bases: TGCAGTGCTAGAGGCTACGAGCAGTACTTC. Its protein product is CSARGYEQYF.

This clonotype came up many times. The genes are TRBV20-1 and TRBJ1-1, with D perhaps TRBD1 (5 bases). CDR1 and CDR2 (germline): DFQATT, SNEGSKA (reference sequence). V lost 2 bases and J lost 10, with 11 bases in between. The CDR3 has 11 residues. CDR3 amino acids: CSARSPQGAFF. In DNA, the CDR3 is TGCAGTGCTAGATCCCCCCAGGGAGCTTTCTTT.

This clonotype was seen at least ten times. J is TRBJ2-7 and V is TRBV6-2 or TRBV6-3; D remains ambiguous. This CDR3 is 15 amino acids long. Germline V CDR1 and CDR2: MNHEY, SVGEGT. V lost 5 bases and J 3 bases, leaving 17 bases between the germline ends. Here the CDR3 DNA reads TGTGCCAGCAGTGGTGATTTAACGTTGGGCTACGAGCAGTACTTC. Its translation is CASSGDLTLGYEQYF.

This clonotype occurred a few times. This chain links TRBV20-1 with TRBJ2-1, with 8 bases that match TRBD2. V was pared by 5 bases and J by 5 bases, with 8 bases of the junction left unmatched. Germline loops: CDR1 DFQATT, CDR2 SNEGSKA (reference sequence). The CDR3 is 14 amino acids. CDR3 nucleotide sequence: TGCAGTGCTGGAAGCGGGAGTGGGGACAATGAGCAGTTCTTC. Protein product: CSAGSGSGDNEQFF.

In its sample, this clonotype was seen many times. The genes are TRBV10-3 and TRBJ2-3; the match to TRBD2 covers 8 bases. The CDR3 is 14 residues long. Per the germline V gene, CDR1 is ENHRY and CDR2 is SYGVKD. Trimming took 3 bases from V and 3 from J; bases not matched to a gene: 2. The CDR3 loop is CAISDRGRTDTQYF. CDR3 bases: TGTGCCATCAGTGATCGCGGGAGGACAGATACGCAGTATTTT.

Many counts were recorded for this clonotype. The gene calls are TRBV21-1 and TRBJ2-5; the tabulated D call, TRBD1, remains unverified against the DNA. TRBV21-1 counts as a pseudogene. CDR3 length equals 13 residues. In nucleotides, the CDR3 is TGTGCCAGCAGCCGAACAGGGATGGAGACCCAGTACTTC. Encoded protein: CASSRTGMETQYF.

This clonotype has at least ten counts. V and J are TRBV7-2 and TRBJ2-5, with no clear D. The germline V gene encodes CDR1 SGHTA and CDR2 FQGNSA. The V end was cut by 1 base, the J end by 7 bases, with 16 bases between. CDR3 length equals 15 residues. CDR3 region: CASSLVRAPPGTQYF. The CDR3 DNA reads TGTGCCAGCAGCTTAGTTAGGGCCCCCCCTGGGACCCAGTACTTC.

Many counts were recorded for this clonotype. The gene calls are TRBV5-6 and TRBJ1-1; D remains unclear. Germline CDR1 reads SGHDT; CDR2 reads YYEEEE. Deletions cut 5 bases from V and 0 bases from J, with 8 bases between. There are 13 residues in the CDR3. The DNA of the CDR3 is TGTGCCAGCAGTTCTGGATTGAACACTGAAGCTTTCTTT. It specifies CASSSGLNTEAFF.

Notes on this clonotype: The junction does not match germline at one end; this may be a read error. The V call is TRBV5-6, the J call TRBJ1-5; D might be TRBD1 (5 bases). The length of the CDR3 is 13 residues. The germline V gene encodes CDR1 SGHDT and CDR2 YYEEEE. CDR3 sequence reads: CASSLGGNQPQNF. The DNA of the CDR3 is TGTGCCAGCAGCTTGGGGGGCAATCAGCCCCAGAATTTT.

The chain uses TRBV5-1 and TRBJ1-1, with D hard to call. This CDR3 region has 13 residues. The germline V gene encodes CDR1 SGHRS and CDR2 YFSETQ. The V end lost 2 bases, the J end lost 1 base, and 6 bases lay between the germline ends. The CDR3 region has the DNA TGCGCCAGCAGCTTCCAGGCGAACACTGAAGCTTTCTTT. Translation: CASSFQANTEAFF. Using reference TRBV5-1 and TRBJ1-1 for the parts outside the CDR3, the full variable domain is KAGVTQTPRYLIKTRGQQVTLSCSPISGHRSVSWYQQTPGQGLQFLFEYFSETQRNKGNFPGRFSGRQFSNSRSEMNVSTLELGDSALYLCASSFQANTEAFFGQGTRLTVV.

In this sample, this clonotype turned up many times. The chain couples TRBV9 to TRBJ1-1; a weak D match, TRBD1 (5 bases). Trimming shortened V by 1 base and J by 5 bases, and 12 bases separated the two germline ends. The CDR3 spans 14 residues. The germline V gene has CDR1 SGDLS and CDR2 YYNGEE. The CDR3 DNA is TGTGCCAGCAGCGTAAGTCGGGGGTTTACTGAAGCTTTCTTT. It translates to CASSVSRGFTEAFF.

As concerns this clonotype: The CDR3 does not close with the conserved phenylalanine or tryptophan, likely indicating a read error. The chain recombines TRBV30 with TRBJ2-7; the D is unclear. Germline CDR1 and CDR2: GTSNPN and SVGIG (reference sequence). The CDR3 consists of 13 residues. V lost 1 base to trimming and J lost 0 bases, with 7 bases between them. The CDR3 DNA follows: TGTGCCTGGAGTGCTTACATCTCCTACGAGCAGTACAAC. It codes for CAWSAYISYEQYN.

Concerning this clonotype: A much larger clone lies a single base off, so this may be a read error. V is TRBV7-6 and J is TRBJ2-3; no reliable D call. The V gene lost 1 base and the J gene lost 1 base, with 9 bases spanning the gap. Germline V gene data show CDR1 as SGHVS and CDR2 as FNYEAQ. The CDR3 consists of 15 residues. CDR3 residues: CASSLEGMRTDTQYF. DNA of the CDR3: TGTGCCAGCAGCTTAGAGGGAATGCGCACAGATACGCAGTATTTT.

This clonotype was recorded many times. V is TRBV29-1 and J is TRBJ2-3; 15 positions match TRBD2. CDR1 and CDR2 from the germline V gene are SQVTM and ANQGSEA. This CDR3 comprises 16 residues. With V trimmed by 1 base and J by 6 bases, 5 bases remained unmatched. In DNA, the CDR3 is TGCAGCGTTGAAGGGACTAGCGGGAGGGCCGGCGATACGCAGTATTTT. Translated: CSVEGTSGRAGDTQYF.